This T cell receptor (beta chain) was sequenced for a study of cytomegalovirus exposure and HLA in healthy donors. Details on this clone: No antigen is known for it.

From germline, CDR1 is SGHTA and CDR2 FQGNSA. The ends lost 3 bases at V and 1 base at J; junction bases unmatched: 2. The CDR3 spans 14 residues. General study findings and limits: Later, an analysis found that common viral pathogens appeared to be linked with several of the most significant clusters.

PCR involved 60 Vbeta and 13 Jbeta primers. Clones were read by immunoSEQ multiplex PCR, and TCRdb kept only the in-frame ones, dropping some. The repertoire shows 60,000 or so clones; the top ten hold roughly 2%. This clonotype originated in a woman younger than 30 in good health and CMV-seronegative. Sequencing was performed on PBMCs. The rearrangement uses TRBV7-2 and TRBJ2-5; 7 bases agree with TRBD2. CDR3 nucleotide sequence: TGTGCCAGCAGCTTCGGGGGGAGCCAAGAGACCCAGTACTTC. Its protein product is CASSFGGSQETQYF. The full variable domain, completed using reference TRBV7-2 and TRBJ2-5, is GAGVSQSPSNKVTEKGKDVELRCDPISGHTALYWYRQSLGQGLEFLIYFQGNSAPDKSGLPSDRFSAERTGGSVSTLTIQRTQQEDSAVYLCASSFGGSQETQYFGPGTRLLVL.